The clone carrying this T cell receptor beta chain was detected ten times or more. The sample originates from a study of T cell repertoires in cytomegalovirus infection. Germline CDR1 MNHNS, CDR2 SASEGT. There are 13 residues in the CDR3. Deletions cut 5 bases from V and 7 bases from J, with 12 bases between. TCRdb redid the calling of the reads with MiXCR, one entry per CDR3 protein. The repertoire has over 150,000 distinct CDR3 sequences, approximately 20% of them found once; the top ten carry approximately 2.9%. The V gene is TRBV6-1, the J gene TRBJ2-1; D is possibly TRBD2 (6 bases). This clonotype was sampled from a human donor in good health (CMV status not recorded). Some clones in this sample may be carry-over from other donors' samples. The sequencing input was PBMCs. DNA of the CDR3: TGTGCCAGCAGTTCGACTGGAGGGAATGAGCAGTTCTTC. Its translation: CASSSTGGNEQFF.